These 11 T cell receptor beta chains were all obtained from the same sample, sequenced in a study of T cells in Graves' hyperthyroidism and ophthalmopathy. Researchers amplified the TCR beta CDR3 regions from RNA transcripts. The primer set for the first-round RT-PCR of the TCR CDR3 was HTBI. TCRdb reanalysed the multiplex PCR reads using MiXCR and keeps one entry per CDR3 protein. The sample lists almost 600,000 distinct CDR3 sequences, 35% to 55% occurring once. Sequencing was carried out using peripheral blood or thyroid tissue (not recorded which). Receptors were obtained from a woman between 18 and 29 years old with Graves' hyperthyroidism.

There are many counts of this clonotype. This rearrangement joins TRBV15 to TRBJ1-2; 7 bases fit TRBD1. Germline CDR1 is LNHNV and CDR2 is YYDKDF (reference sequence). The CDR3 covers 14 residues. J was trimmed by 7 bases and V by 2 bases; bases with no gene match: 7. CDR3 in DNA: TGTGCCACCAGCAGATCAACAGGGGTATTTGGCTACACCTTC. Protein product: CATSRSTGVFGYTF.

This chain uses TRBV5-1 with TRBJ2-7, with 14 bases matching TRBD2. CDR3 length: 16 residues. After removal of 4 bases from V and 0 bases from J, the junction contained 3 bases not matched to a gene. Germline V CDR1 and CDR2: SGHRS, YFSETQ. CDR3 DNA: TGCGCCAGCAGCCCGGGACTAGCGGGAGTCTCCTACGAGCAGTACTTC. Protein product: CASSPGLAGVSYEQYF.

Ten or more counts support this clonotype. The CDR3 loop is CASSFGIPYGYTF. In DNA, the CDR3 is TGTGCCAGCAGCTTTGGCATCCCCTATGGCTACACCTTC. This chain links TRBV11-3 with TRBJ1-2; no reliable D call. This CDR3 region has 13 residues. The germline CDR1 and CDR2 sequences are SGHNT and YENEEA. Trimming shortened V by 3 bases and J by 4 bases, and 9 bases separated the two germline ends.

The J gene is TRBJ2-5, the V gene TRBV10-2, with TRBD1 matching 12 bases. V lost 5 bases to trimming and J lost 5 bases; unmatched junction nucleotides: 12. The CDR3 has 17 residues. In germline, CDR1 is WSHSY, CDR2 SAAADI. The CDR3, as DNA: TGCGCCAGCAGTTACCTACCGGGACAGGGGGCGTGGGAGACCCAGTACTTC. It codes for CASSYLPGQGAWETQYF.

The chain has TRBV11-2 and TRBJ2-5; TRBD2 matches 9 bases. The CDR3 has 14 residues. Germline CDR1 SGHAT, CDR2 FQNNGV. V shed 7 bases and J 2 bases; nucleotides not matched to a gene: 5. The CDR3 reads CASKLSGGQETQYF. Here the CDR3 DNA reads TGTGCCAGCAAACTTAGCGGGGGACAAGAGACCCAGTACTTC.

For this clonotype: A read error may be the cause here, since a much bigger clone is one base away. This chain connects TRBV19 to TRBJ1-3; no definite D call. Trimming stripped 7 bases from V and 9 bases from J, with 22 bases between. The CDR3 runs 15 residues. Germline values: CDR1 LNHDA, CDR2 SQIVND (reference sequence). The CDR3 bases are TGTGCCAGTAATTTCGGCTCCGACTCTGGAGGCACCATATATTTT. Translation gives CASNFGSDSGGTIYF.

This clonotype was counted between two and nine times. The gene calls are TRBV6-5 and TRBJ1-1; TRBD1 might be the D (5 bases). Germline lookup yields CDR1 MNHEY and CDR2 SVGAGI. CDR3 length equals 16 residues. Trimming left V 6 bases short and J 4 bases short, with 21 bases between. The CDR3 loop reads CASSTGADLWSTEAFF. The CDR3 coding sequence is TGTGCCAGCAGCACTGGGGCTGATTTATGGAGCACTGAAGCTTTCTTT.

This clonotype occurred many times. CDR3 sequence (DNA): TGCAGCGCTCAGGGACAGGGAAACACCATATATTTT. As protein: CSAQGQGNTIYF. The rearrangement joins TRBV29-1 to TRBJ1-3, with TRBD1 matching over 7 bases. This CDR3 spans 12 amino acids. Trimming took 7 bases from V and 4 from J; bases not matched to a gene: 4. Germline V lookup: CDR1 SQVTM, CDR2 ANQGSEA. Supplemented by reference TRBV29-1 and TRBJ1-3, the full variable domain reads SAVISQKPSRDICQRGTSLTIQCQVDSQVTMMFWYRQQPGQSLTLIATANQGSEATYESGFVIDKFPISRPNLTFSTLTVSNMSPEDSSIYLCSAQGQGNTIYFGEGSWLTVV.

This clonotype was seen at least ten times. The V gene is TRBV6-1, the J gene TRBJ1-1; D is uncertain. The CDR3 runs to 14 residues. The V and J ends lost 7 bases and 0 bases respectively, with 12 bases between them. Germline V gives CDR1 MNHNS, CDR2 SASEGT. The DNA for the CDR3 is TGTGCCAGCATCCCTCCGGCAGTGAACACTGAAGCTTTCTTT. This sequence encodes CASIPPAVNTEAFF.

V gene TRBV6-1 combines with J gene TRBJ2-5, with 9 nucleotides matching TRBD1. The CDR3 sequence is 13 residues long. J gave up 4 bases and V 7 bases, and 4 bases lay outside the gene matches. Germline loops: CDR1 MNHNS, CDR2 SASEGT. CDR3 coding DNA: TGTGCCAGCAAGGGACAGGGCGCAGAGACCCAGTACTTC. Translated: CASKGQGAETQYF.

This clonotype occurred a few times. The rearrangement uses TRBV2 and TRBJ2-3; D is perhaps TRBD2 (5 bases). Germline CDR1 SNHLY, CDR2 FYNNEI. Trimming pared 8 bases from V and 8 bases from J, leaving 23 bases between. CDR3 length: 15 amino acids. In DNA form, the CDR3 reads TGTGCCAGCGGAGCAGCCACGGGATCGAAAGCTACGCAGTATTTT. Protein product: CASGAATGSKATQYF.